Listed below are T cell receptor beta chains from one sample, sequenced in a study of spatial heterogeneity in lung cancer. TCRdb analysed the 5' RACE reads with MiXCR anew, one entry per CDR3 protein. Of about 25,000 distinct CDR3 sequences in the sample, approximately 5.6% were seen once. Sequenced here: PBMCs, sampled at follow-up. These receptors were obtained from a male donor with early-stage non-small cell lung cancer. Each CDR3 is given with its conserved first and last residue. The order of the fields is D gene, clone size, J gene, V gene, CDR3 protein, CDR3 DNA. The D gene is left open where the match is weak. Clone size is shown for a subset of rows, as once, few, many or a class of expanded clone.

>NA|many|TRBJ1-5|TRBV3-1
CASSQRSGQPQHF
TGTGCCAGCAGCCAACGGTCGGGTCAGCCCCAGCATTTT
>NA|many|TRBJ2-1|TRBV6-2/TRBV6-3
CASRPRGDEQFF
TGTGCCAGCAGACCCCGAGGGGATGAGCAGTTCTTC
>NA|many|TRBJ2-5|TRBV2
CASRLETQYF
TGTGCCAGCAGGTTGGAGACCCAGTACTTC
>NA|NA|TRBJ2-5|TRBV11-3
CASSSQTEYQETQYF
TGTGCCAGCAGCTCTCAGACGGAATACCAAGAGACCCAGTACTTC
>TRBD1|many|TRBJ1-1|TRBV20-1
CSAPGQGREAFF
TGCAGTGCTCCCGGACAGGGGCGAGAAGCTTTCTTT
>TRBD1|NA|TRBJ1-4|TRBV5-6
CASSLMGQGANEKLFF
TGTGCCAGCAGCTTGATGGGACAGGGGGCGAATGAAAAACTGTTTTTT
>TRBD2|many|TRBJ2-1|TRBV11-2
CASSSPGLAGVNNEQFF
TGTGCCAGCAGCTCCCCCGGACTAGCGGGAGTGAACAATGAGCAGTTCTTC
>NA|many|TRBJ1-1|TRBV7-9
CASSFLKGINTEAFF
TGTGCCAGCAGCTTTCTCAAAGGGATAAACACTGAAGCTTTCTTT
>NA|few|TRBJ2-1|TRBV5-1
CASTNRVEQFF
TGCGCCAGCACAAATCGGGTAGAGCAGTTCTTC
>NA|many|TRBJ1-2|TRBV2
CASSEGESTFYGYTF
TGTGCCAGCAGTGAGGGGGAGTCCACTTTTTATGGCTACACCTTC
>NA|many|TRBJ2-6|TRBV11-2
CASSLGSGANVLTF
TGTGCCAGCAGCTTAGGTTCAGGGGCCAACGTCCTGACTTTC
>TRBD1|many|TRBJ1-2|TRBV5-6
CASSSTGGLPYGYTF
TGTGCCAGCAGCTCTACAGGGGGCCTACCCTATGGCTACACCTTC
>NA|few|TRBJ2-3|TRBV5-6
CASSLEQGLNWADTQYF
TGTGCCAGCAGCTTGGAGCAGGGCCTTAACTGGGCAGATACGCAGTATTTT
>TRBD2|many|TRBJ2-1|TRBV11-3
CASSPSLAGSRNEQFF
TGTGCCAGCAGCCCCTCGCTAGCGGGATCTCGCAATGAGCAGTTCTTC
>TRBD2|many|TRBJ2-5|TRBV19
CASRTGGPGETQYF
TGTGCCAGTAGGACGGGGGGGCCGGGAGAGACCCAGTACTTC
>NA|NA|TRBJ1-1|TRBV18
CASSQSTDTEAFF
TGTGCCAGCTCCCAATCGACAGACACTGAAGCTTTCTTT
>TRBD1|many|TRBJ2-5|TRBV5-1
CASSNPRGQETQYF
TGCGCCAGCAGCAACCCCAGGGGGCAAGAGACCCAGTACTTC
>NA|NA|TRBJ1-5|TRBV20-1
CSATTGTPNQPQHF
TGCAGTGCCACCACCGGGACACCAAATCAGCCCCAGCATTTT
>NA|many|TRBJ2-3|TRBV3-1
CASSHDQDTQYF
TGTGCCAGCAGCCACGACCAAGATACGCAGTATTTT
>TRBD2|NA|TRBJ2-1|TRBV12-3/TRBV12-4
CASSVTSGGAHEQFF
TGTGCCAGCAGTGTGACTAGCGGGGGGGCCCATGAGCAGTTCTTC
>TRBD2|many|TRBJ2-1|TRBV11-3
CASSLGAGERNEQFF
TGTGCCAGCAGCTTAGGAGCGGGAGAAAGGAATGAGCAGTTCTTC
>TRBD1|medium-sized|TRBJ2-1|TRBV12-3/TRBV12-4
CASQTGLNEQFF
TGTGCCAGCCAGACAGGGCTTAATGAGCAGTTCTTC
>TRBD2|many|TRBJ2-3|TRBV30
CAWSFGGATDTQYF
TGTGCCTGGAGCTTCGGGGGGGCCACAGATACGCAGTATTTT
>NA|many|TRBJ1-5|TRBV6-2/TRBV6-3
CASMQVSNQPQHF
TGTGCCAGCATGCAGGTTAGCAATCAGCCCCAGCATTTT
>NA|many|TRBJ1-1|TRBV3-1
CASSQGSGLNTEAFF
TGTGCCAGCAGCCAAGGATCAGGGCTGAACACTGAAGCTTTCTTT
>TRBD1|many|TRBJ2-5|TRBV7-9
CASSSLLGGETQYF
TGTGCCAGCAGCTCCCTATTAGGGGGCGAGACCCAGTACTTC
>TRBD2|many|TRBJ2-2|TRBV7-8
CASSLGTSGRATGELFF
TGTGCCAGCAGCTTGGGGACTAGCGGGAGGGCCACCGGGGAGCTGTTTTTT
>TRBD2|many|TRBJ2-3|TRBV2
CASRGLVTSTDTQYF
TGTGCCAGCAGGGGACTAGTCACGAGCACAGATACGCAGTATTTT
>TRBD1|NA|TRBJ1-1|TRBV2
CASRRDRDNTEAFF
TGTGCCAGCAGGAGGGACAGAGATAACACTGAAGCTTTCTTT
>NA|NA|TRBJ2-2|TRBV5-4
CASSSDLAATGELLF
TGTGCCAGCAGCTCCGACTTGGCTGCCACCGGGGAGCTGCTTTTT
>NA|many|TRBJ2-3|TRBV3-1
CASSLEGSTDTQYF
TGTGCCAGCAGCTTGGAAGGGAGCACAGATACGCAGTATTTT
>NA|medium-sized|TRBJ2-3|TRBV20-1
CSARVISVGTDTQYF
TGCAGTGCTAGAGTTATAAGCGTCGGCACAGATACGCAGTATTTT
>TRBD1|many|TRBJ1-1|TRBV29-1
CSVEPQTGGNTEAFF
TGCAGCGTTGAACCTCAGACAGGGGGCAACACTGAAGCTTTCTTT
>TRBD2|many|TRBJ2-1|TRBV7-2
CASNNLSGGINEQFF
TGTGCCAGCAACAACCTAAGCGGGGGGATTAATGAGCAGTTCTTC
>TRBD1|many|TRBJ1-1|TRBV6-2/TRBV6-3
CASIRQGRNTEAFF
TGTGCCAGCATTAGACAGGGCCGGAACACTGAAGCTTTCTTT
>TRBD2|many|TRBJ2-7|TRBV12-3/TRBV12-4
CASSPRLAGYEQYF
TGTGCCAGCAGTCCAAGACTAGCGGGGTACGAGCAGTACTTC
>TRBD2|many|TRBJ2-3|TRBV29-1
CSVERESADTQYF
TGCAGCGTTGAGCGGGAGTCCGCAGATACGCAGTATTTT
>NA|many|TRBJ1-1|TRBV5-8
CATPQNTEAFF
TGTGCCACCCCACAGAACACTGAAGCTTTCTTT
>TRBD2|few|TRBJ2-3|TRBV11-2
CASSLGLAGGVGTQYF
TGTGCCAGCAGCTTAGGACTAGCGGGGGGCGTAGGGACGCAGTATTTT
>NA|few|TRBJ1-1|TRBV7-6
CASSRQGGTEAFF
TGTGCCAGCAGCCGCCAAGGGGGGACTGAAGCTTTCTTT
>NA|few|TRBJ2-5|TRBV2
CASTRDPRRETQYF
TGTGCCAGCACAAGGGACCCGCGACGAGAGACCCAGTACTTC
>NA|many|TRBJ2-3|TRBV12-3/TRBV12-4
CASRTTDTQYF
TGTGCCAGCAGAACCACAGATACGCAGTATTTT
>TRBD2|many|TRBJ2-3|TRBV7-2
CASSFRTSGSTDTQYF
TGTGCCAGCAGCTTCCGGACTAGCGGTAGCACAGATACGCAGTATTTT
>NA|NA|TRBJ2-1|TRBV6-2/TRBV6-3
CASSYPGKYNEQFF
TGTGCCAGCAGTTACCCCGGAAAGTACAATGAGCAGTTCTTC
>TRBD1|few|TRBJ1-6|TRBV25-1
CASRLRGHNSPLHF
TGTGCCAGCAGGCTCAGGGGGCATAATTCACCCCTCCACTTT
>NA|medium-sized|TRBJ2-5|TRBV4-2
CASSQRRYNQETQYF
TGTGCCAGCAGCCAACGTCGGTACAACCAAGAGACCCAGTACTTC
>NA|many|TRBJ1-5|TRBV6-5
CASSYEGAQHF
TGTGCCAGCAGTTACGAGGGAGCCCAGCATTTT
>NA|NA|TRBJ1-6|TRBV2
CASSEFESSYNSPLHF
TGTGCCAGCAGTGAATTTGAGAGCTCCTATAATTCACCCCTCCACTTT
>NA|NA|TRBJ1-3|TRBV7-9
CASSLSGNTIYF
TGTGCCAGCAGCTTATCCGGAAACACCATATATTTT
>NA|many|TRBJ1-4|TRBV11-2
CASSFQGVHEKLFF
TGTGCCAGCAGCTTTCAGGGAGTACATGAAAAACTGTTTTTT